Listed below are T cell receptor beta chains from one sample, sequenced in a study of T cells in Graves' hyperthyroidism and ophthalmopathy. TCRdb reprocessed the multiplex PCR reads with MiXCR, giving one entry per CDR3 protein. This repertoire shows some 200,000 distinct CDR3 sequences, less than 20% found once; its top ten account for about 50%. Sequenced material: blood. Receptor source: a woman in her forties or fifties with Graves' hyperthyroidism. Both conserved end residues are part of each CDR3. D genes are given only for firm matches. Some rows mark clone size as missing; the rest say once, few, many or name a class of expanded clone.

TRBV20-1	.	TRBJ2-2	TRBD1	TGCAGTGTTGGGACAGGGGCGGACGGGGAGCTGTTTTTT	CSVGTGADGELFF
TRBV7-8	many	TRBJ2-1	TRBD2	TGTGCCAGCACCTTACCAGCGGGAGGGTACAATGAGCAGTTCTTC	CASTLPAGGYNEQFF
TRBV5-1	many	TRBJ2-5	.	TGCGCCAGCAGCTTGGGTAGTAGCGGACCCCAAGAGACCCAGTACTTC	CASSLGSSGPQETQYF
TRBV19	many	TRBJ1-1	.	TGTGCCAGTAGTACGTCTAGAAAGGGAACTGAAGCTTTCTTT	CASSTSRKGTEAFF
TRBV19	few	TRBJ1-1	.	TGTGCCACTTCCGGCAGGGGGAACACTGAAGCTTTCTTT	CATSGRGNTEAFF
TRBV11-2	many	TRBJ1-6	.	TGTGCCAGCAGCTTGAACAGAAATTCACCCCTCCACTTT	CASSLNRNSPLHF
TRBV19	few	TRBJ2-6	TRBD1	TGTGCCAGTAGGCCGGGACAGGGGGCTGCTGGGGCCAACGTCCTGACTTTC	CASRPGQGAAGANVLTF
TRBV6-1	many	TRBJ2-1	TRBD2	TGTGCCAGCAGTGATAGCGGGTACTACAATGAGCAGTTCTTC	CASSDSGYYNEQFF
TRBV6-1	many	TRBJ2-7	TRBD1	TGTGCCAGCAGTGAAGGGACAGGGAACGAGCAGTACTTC	CASSEGTGNEQYF
TRBV3-1	.	TRBJ2-1	TRBD1	TGTGCCAGCAGCCATCGGGGACAGGGGGTTTACAATGAGCAGTTCTTC	CASSHRGQGVYNEQFF
TRBV28	.	TRBJ1-2	.	TGTGCCAGCAGTGAAGGTGGGAAACTATCTGGCTACACCTTC	CASSEGGKLSGYTF
TRBV27	.	TRBJ2-1	.	TGTGCCAGCAGTTTATTCCCACCTGGCGGGGGCAGCTCCTACAATGAGCAGTTCTTC	CASSLFPPGGGSSYNEQFF
TRBV3-1	many	TRBJ2-3	.	TGTGCCAGCAGCTACCATTCGGATACGCAGTATTTT	CASSYHSDTQYF
TRBV7-9	few	TRBJ1-4	.	TGTGCCAGCAGCTTGGACAGCCGTAATGAAAAACTGTTTTTT	CASSLDSRNEKLFF
TRBV28	many	TRBJ2-1	.	TGTGCCAGCAGTTTATGGTGGAGGGCGGAATTACCCTACAATGAGCAGTTCTTC	CASSLWWRAELPYNEQFF
TRBV2	few	TRBJ2-2	.	TGTGCCAGCAGTCTCAATCCCAGACACCAGGGGCTGTTTTTT	CASSLNPRHQGLFF
TRBV6-1	.	TRBJ1-1	TRBD1	TGTGCCAGCAGTGAACCCTGGGACAGGGGGGGGCTGAACACTGAAGCTTTCTTT	CASSEPWDRGGLNTEAFF
TRBV12-5	many	TRBJ2-2	.	TGTGCTAGTTCTCCAGGAACCGGGGAGCTGTTTTTT	CASSPGTGELFF
TRBV6-1	few	TRBJ2-2	.	TGTGCCAGCAGTGAAAGTGTAGGGATGAACACCGGGGAGCTGTTTTTT	CASSESVGMNTGELFF
TRBV30	many	TRBJ2-5	.	TGTGCCTGGAGTGTTGTAGGTCAAGAGACCCAGTACTTC	CAWSVVGQETQYF
TRBV7-9	many	TRBJ1-1	.	TGTGCCAGCAGCTTAGCCCCCCCCCGGGGTTGGGACACTGAAGCTTTCTTT	CASSLAPPRGWDTEAFF
TRBV5-5	.	TRBJ1-1	.	TGTGCCAGCAGAGACGGGGGAACTACTGAAGCTTTCTTT	CASRDGGTTEAFF
TRBV3-1	many	TRBJ2-3	.	TGTGCCAGCAGCCAAGATCTGCTCAATACGCAGTATTTT	CASSQDLLNTQYF
TRBV2	.	TRBJ2-3	TRBD1	TGTGCCAGCAGACAGGGGCTTAACACAGATACGCAGTATTTT	CASRQGLNTDTQYF
TRBV6-2/TRBV6-3	.	TRBJ2-7	.	TGTGCCAGCAGCCCCGGGGATGAGGAGCAGTACTTC	CASSPGDEEQYF
TRBV28	.	TRBJ2-7	.	TGTGCCAGCAGTACAGGGTGGAGCTACGAGCAGTACTTC	CASSTGWSYEQYF
TRBV20-1	.	TRBJ2-3	TRBD2	TGCAGTGCTAGAGCTAGCGGCCGCACAGATACGCAGTATTTT	CSARASGRTDTQYF
TRBV20-1	.	TRBJ1-4	.	TGCAGTGCTAGAATAGGGGGGACTAATGAAAAACTGTTTTTT	CSARIGGTNEKLFF
TRBV12-3/TRBV12-4	many	TRBJ2-3	.	TGTGCCAGCAGTTGGGGGACATCAGATACGCAGTATTTT	CASSWGTSDTQYF
TRBV12-3/TRBV12-4	many	TRBJ1-4	.	TGTGCCAGCAGTTTAGCGACAGACCTAAAACTGTTTTTT	CASSLATDLKLFF
TRBV5-1	.	TRBJ1-3	.	TGCGCCAGCAGCTTGGGGACCGCGAACACCATATATTTT	CASSLGTANTIYF
TRBV7-2	many	TRBJ1-2	.	TGTGCCAGCAGCCAGAGCACCAGGGGCTACACCTTC	CASSQSTRGYTF
TRBV12-5	few	TRBJ2-2	.	TGTGCTAGTGGTTTGGCAGTCGGGGAGCTGTTTTTT	CASGLAVGELFF
TRBV9	many	TRBJ1-2	.	TGTGCCAGCAGCGTAGCAGGGATCGGGGGCTACACCTTC	CASSVAGIGGYTF
TRBV28	few	TRBJ2-3	TRBD2	TGTGCCAGCAGTTTTGGTAGCGGGAGAGCAGATACGCAGTATTTT	CASSFGSGRADTQYF
TRBV7-2	many	TRBJ2-7	TRBD1	TGTGCCAGCAGCGGGGGGACAGGGGCCTACGAGCAGTACTTC	CASSGGTGAYEQYF
TRBV19	.	TRBJ2-1	TRBD1	TGTGCCAGTAGACCGGGACAGGGTTCGAATGAGCAGTTCTTC	CASRPGQGSNEQFF
TRBV7-2	many	TRBJ1-1	.	TGTGCCAGCAGCTTAAGGTTGGGGACGAACACTGAAGCTTTCTTT	CASSLRLGTNTEAFF
TRBV11-2	.	TRBJ2-7	TRBD2	TGTGCCAGCAGCCCCTTGACTAGCGGGAGTGTGGGCGAGCAGTACTTC	CASSPLTSGSVGEQYF
TRBV12-3/TRBV12-4	many	TRBJ2-7	.	TGTGCCAGCAGTCGACCGGGCTACGAGCAGTACTTC	CASSRPGYEQYF
TRBV25-1	many	TRBJ2-7	.	TGTGCCAGCAGTGAAGGGGTTAGTCCCTACGAGCAGTACTTC	CASSEGVSPYEQYF
TRBV20-1	many	TRBJ1-1	TRBD1	TGCAGTGCTAGGGGACAGGTCCCAGAAGCTTTCTTT	CSARGQVPEAFF
TRBV12-3/TRBV12-4	many	TRBJ1-1	.	TGTGCCAGCAGCGTCGTCGTCACTGAAGCTTTCTTT	CASSVVVTEAFF
TRBV29-1	.	TRBJ2-2	.	TGCAGCGTTAGGGCTAGCTGGAACACCGGGGAGCTGTTTTTT	CSVRASWNTGELFF
TRBV7-9	.	TRBJ2-1	TRBD2	TGTGCCAGCAGCTCGGGACTAGCGGCAAGCTCCTACAATGAGCAGTTCTTC	CASSSGLAASSYNEQFF
TRBV20-1	many	TRBJ1-2	.	TGCAGTGCTATTCCCGGAACGACTATAGATGGCTACACCTTC	CSAIPGTTIDGYTF
TRBV5-5	many	TRBJ2-1	.	TGTGCCAGCAGCTTGGATATACAGGGTCATGAGCAGTTCTTC	CASSLDIQGHEQFF
TRBV19	few	TRBJ1-1	.	TGTGCCAGTAGTATAAAAAAAGGGAACACTGAAGCTTTCTTT	CASSIKKGNTEAFF
TRBV19	few	TRBJ1-1	.	TGTGCCAGTAGTACACAGATGAACACTGAAGCTTTCTTT	CASSTQMNTEAFF
TRBV5-1	many	TRBJ2-6	.	TGCGCCAGCAAGACTACCTCTGGGGCCAACGTCCTGACTTTC	CASKTTSGANVLTF
TRBV10-1	few	TRBJ2-3	TRBD2	TGCGCCAGCAGTGAGTCGGTTTTGGGACTAGGCGGCACAGATACGCAGTATTTT	CASSESVLGLGGTDTQYF
TRBV20-1	many	TRBJ1-1	.	TGCAGTGCTCGAAGAGACGGTTACACTGAAGCTTTCTTT	CSARRDGYTEAFF
TRBV11-2	.	TRBJ2-1	TRBD2	TGTGCCAGCAGCTCCCTCACGGGGGGGGCCCAGGGAATCTCCTACAATGAGCAGTTCTTC	CASSSLTGGAQGISYNEQFF
TRBV24-1	few	TRBJ1-2	.	TGTGCCACCGTAATTTTCGGGACTGTTAACTATGGCTACACCTTC	CATVIFGTVNYGYTF
TRBV4-1	.	TRBJ2-1	.	TGCGCCAGCAGCCAAGCCACGACAGGCCCCTACAATGAGCAGTTCTTC	CASSQATTGPYNEQFF
TRBV2	many	TRBJ2-1	TRBD2	TGTGCCAGCAGTGGGGGACTAGCCTTCTACAATGAGCAGTTCTTC	CASSGGLAFYNEQFF
TRBV30	few	TRBJ2-2	.	TGTGCCTGGAGTATAAGCGCGAACACCGGGGAGCTGTTTTTT	CAWSISANTGELFF
TRBV28	few	TRBJ2-2	.	TGTGCCAGCAACACCGGGACCGGGGAGCTGTTTTTT	CASNTGTGELFF
TRBV27	many	TRBJ1-1	TRBD1	TGTGCCAGCAGGGCTGGACAGGGAAACACTGAAGCTTTCTTT	CASRAGQGNTEAFF